This entry is about one TCR beta chain. What it binds is not known. CDR3 length: 15 residues. Germline V gene sequence: CDR1 MNHEY, CDR2 SVGAGI. The germline V and J ends were trimmed by 5 bases and 2 bases, with 15 bases remaining between them. The data originate from a study of T cell responses to AZD1222 COVID-19 vaccine. The study's findings and limits: White British ancestry dominated among donors, who included more females, and clonal diversity was possibly underestimated. Baseline antibody screening turned up just 6 or 7 seropositive AZD1222 recipients. Nearly half of spike-specific TCRs reportedly go after variant regions that carry no mutations. Spike-wide vaccine-associated CD4 TCRs dominated at 160-218 and 743-854.

Clones were read by immunoSEQ multiplex PCR, and TCRdb kept only the in-frame ones, dropping some. The sample gives 95,000 to 150,000 clones, 92% of which show up once; approximately 1.5% is in the top ten. Sequences were derived from peripheral blood, sampled on day 0 of AZD1222 vaccination. This clonotype originated in an adult in good health. The genes are TRBV6-5 and TRBJ1-1; a weak D match, TRBD1 (5 bases). The CDR3 sequence is CASSPRSGINTEAFF. The CDR3 DNA follows: TGTGCCAGCAGTCCCCGATCAGGGATTAACACTGAAGCTTTCTTT.